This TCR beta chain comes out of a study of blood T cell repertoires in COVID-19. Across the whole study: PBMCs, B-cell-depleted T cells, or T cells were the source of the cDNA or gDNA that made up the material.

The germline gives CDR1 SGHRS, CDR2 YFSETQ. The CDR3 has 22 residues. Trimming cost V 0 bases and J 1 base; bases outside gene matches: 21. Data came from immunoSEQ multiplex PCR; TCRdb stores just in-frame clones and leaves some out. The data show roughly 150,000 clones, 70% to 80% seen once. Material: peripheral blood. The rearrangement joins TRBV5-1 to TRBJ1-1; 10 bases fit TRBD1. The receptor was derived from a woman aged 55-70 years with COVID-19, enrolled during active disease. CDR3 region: CASSLVFGDLRQGAVTNTEAFF. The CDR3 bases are TGCGCCAGCAGCTTGGTGTTTGGCGATCTAAGACAGGGGGCAGTCACGAACACTGAAGCTTTCTTT.